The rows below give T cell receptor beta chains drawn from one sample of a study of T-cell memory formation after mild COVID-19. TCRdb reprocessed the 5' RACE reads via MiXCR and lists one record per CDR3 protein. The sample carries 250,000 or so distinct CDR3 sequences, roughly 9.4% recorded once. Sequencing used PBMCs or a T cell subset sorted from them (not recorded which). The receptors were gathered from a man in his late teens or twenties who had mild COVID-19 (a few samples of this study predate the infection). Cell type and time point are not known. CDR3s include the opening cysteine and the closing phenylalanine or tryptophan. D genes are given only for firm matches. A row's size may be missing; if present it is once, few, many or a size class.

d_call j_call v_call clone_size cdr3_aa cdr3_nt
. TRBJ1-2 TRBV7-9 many CASSFGRFYGYTF TGTGCCAGCAGCTTCGGCCGATTCTATGGCTACACCTTC
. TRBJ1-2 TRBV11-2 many CATAANYGYTF TGTGCCACGGCCGCTAACTATGGCTACACCTTC
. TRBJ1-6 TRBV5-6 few CASSLDGGYNSPLHF TGCGCCAGCAGCTTGGACGGCGGCTATAATTCACCCCTCCACTTT
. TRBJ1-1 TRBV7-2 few CASSQGPLNTEAFF TGTGCCAGCAGCCAAGGACCGCTGAACACTGAAGCTTTCTTT
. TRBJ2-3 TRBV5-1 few CASSSERSTDTQYF TGCGCCAGCAGCTCCGAGCGGTCCACAGATACGCAGTATTTT
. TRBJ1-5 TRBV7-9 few CASSRAGRPHQPQHF TGTGCCAGCAGCCGGGCAGGTAGACCCCATCAGCCCCAGCATTTT
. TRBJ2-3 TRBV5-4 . CASSHLAGTDTQYF TGTGCCAGCAGCCACCTGGCGGGCACAGATACGCAGTATTTT
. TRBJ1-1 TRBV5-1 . CASSLVGRSEAFF TGCGCCAGCAGCTTGGTGGGGAGGAGTGAAGCTTTCTTT
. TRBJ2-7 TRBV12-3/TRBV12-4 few CASSHPSYEQYF TGTGCCAGCAGTCATCCCTCCTACGAGCAGTACTTC
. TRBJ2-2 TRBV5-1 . CASSYARANTGELFF TGCGCCAGCAGCTACGCACGGGCGAACACCGGGGAGCTGTTTTTT